Below, 11 T cell receptor beta chains from the same sample are listed, as sequenced in a study of cytomegalovirus exposure and HLA in healthy donors. PCR was performed using 60 Vbeta and 13 Jbeta primers. Sequenced by immunoSEQ multiplex PCR; TCRdb stores in-frame clones only, minus some. The sample carries 130,000 or so clones, about 81% recorded once. Sample: PBMCs. The receptors come from a man aged 40-49 years in good health and CMV-seronegative.

The rearrangement uses TRBV5-1 and TRBJ1-4; no definite D call. Germline V gives CDR1 SGHRS, CDR2 YFSETQ. Trimming removed 5 bases from V and 0 bases from J, with 8 bases in between. The CDR3 is 14 residues long. Written as DNA, the CDR3 is TGCGCCAGCAGAGACTCGGCAACTAATGAAAAACTGTTTTTT. This sequence encodes CASRDSATNEKLFF.

The V gene is TRBV9, the J gene TRBJ2-1; D ambiguous. The CDR3 extends over 13 amino acids. In germline, CDR1 is SGDLS, CDR2 YYNGEE. V was cut by 3 bases and J by 8 bases, with 12 bases left in between. CDR3 nucleotide sequence: TGTGCCAGCAGCGACCGAGTCGAGGATGAGCAGTTCTTC. This encodes CASSDRVEDEQFF.

The V and J genes are TRBV5-1 and TRBJ2-5; 9 bases line up with TRBD2. V lost 0 bases, J lost 2 bases, and 5 bases stayed unmatched. CDR1 SGHRS and CDR2 YFSETQ come from the germline V gene. There are 16 residues in the CDR3. CDR3: CASSLGYLAGQETQYF. As DNA, the CDR3 is TGCGCCAGCAGCTTGGGATATCTAGCGGGACAAGAGACCCAGTACTTC.

The V and J genes are TRBV7-9 and TRBJ2-1, with D perhaps matching TRBD1 (6 bases). This CDR3 has 14 residues. The V gene's germline CDR1 is SEHNR and CDR2 FQNEAQ (reference sequence). V was trimmed by 0 bases and J by 12 bases, leaving 15 bases between them. DNA of the CDR3: TGTGCCAGCAGCTTAGCGGATCAGGGGATACGGCAGTTCTTC. Its translation: CASSLADQGIRQFF.

The rearrangement uses TRBV7-2 and TRBJ1-2; D unclear. V gave up 4 bases and J gave up 6 bases, with 9 bases separating them. Germline V gene data show CDR1 as SGHTA and CDR2 as FQGNSA. The CDR3 has 12 residues. The CDR3 DNA follows: TGTGCCAGCAGCTCGACGGGTGATGGCTACACCTTC. Its protein product is CASSSTGDGYTF.

This clone is a singleton in its sample. The chain uses TRBV5-4 and TRBJ2-3; 8 bases are shared with TRBD1. Germline V gene lookup returns CDR1 SGHNT and CDR2 YYREEE (reference sequence). Losses at the gene ends were 2 bases for V and 3 bases for J; bases not matched to a gene: 5. The CDR3 consists of 15 residues. CDR3 sequence (DNA): TGTGCCAGCAGCTTTGAGGACAGGGCAACAGATACGCAGTATTTT. This encodes CASSFEDRATDTQYF.

The gene calls are TRBV6-5 and TRBJ2-7, with TRBD1 identical over 8 bases. The germline V gene has CDR1 MNHEY and CDR2 SVGAGI. The junction had 6 bases not matched to a gene; V was cut back by 11 bases and J by 3 bases. The CDR3 totals 12 residues. This chain's CDR3 is CASQTGVYEQYF. In nucleotides, the CDR3 is TGTGCCTCCCAGACAGGGGTCTACGAGCAGTACTTC.

The rearrangement uses TRBV29-1 and TRBJ1-2; 8 nucleotides line up with TRBD1. Germline V CDR1 and CDR2: SQVTM, ANQGSEA. This CDR3 spans 15 amino acids. The junction had 14 bases not matched to a gene; V was cut back by 3 bases and J by 8 bases. CDR3 sequence reads: CSVEGDRSVHLGYTF. The CDR3, as DNA: TGCAGCGTTGAGGGGGACAGGAGCGTACATTTGGGCTACACCTTC.

The V and J genes are TRBV7-8 and TRBJ2-5; D is undetermined. The CDR3 runs 13 residues. Deletions cut 5 bases from V and 2 bases from J, with 9 bases between. CDR1 is SGHVS, CDR2 FQNEAQ, per germline. In DNA form, the CDR3 reads TGTGCCAGCAGCCCCCCGAGGCAAGAGACCCAGTACTTC. Its protein product is CASSPPRQETQYF.

The chain uses TRBV9 and TRBJ2-7; the D gene is possibly TRBD2 (6 bases). Trimming took 0 bases from V and 2 from J, leaving 15 bases between them. Germline V gives CDR1 SGDLS, CDR2 YYNGEE. This CDR3 is built from 16 residues. For the CDR3, the DNA is TGTGCCAGCAGCGTAGGATGGGACTTCGCCACCTACGAGCAGTACTTC. Amino acid sequence: CASSVGWDFATYEQYF.

The gene calls are TRBV10-1 and TRBJ2-2; TRBD1 might be the D (6 bases). The V end lost 6 bases, the J end lost 4 bases, and 18 bases lay between the germline ends. CDR3 length equals 16 residues. CDR1 is WNHNN, CDR2 SYGVQD, per germline (reference sequence). The CDR3 loop reads CASRSGQPLSTGELFF. In DNA, the CDR3 is TGCGCCAGCAGATCTGGACAGCCCTTAAGCACCGGGGAGCTGTTTTTT.